The next 15 T cell receptor beta chains were all read from a single sample in a study of T-cell memory formation after mild COVID-19. TCRdb redid the calling of the 5' RACE reads with MiXCR, one entry per CDR3 protein. The sample includes about 100,000 distinct CDR3 sequences, approximately 10% of them seen just once. The sequenced sample consisted of PBMCs or a T cell subset sorted from them (not recorded which). These receptors were collected from a man aged 18 to 29 who had mild COVID-19 (a few samples of this study predate the infection). Cell type and time point are not known.

In its sample, this clonotype was seen many times. The rearrangement links TRBV27 to TRBJ2-1, with 15 bases aligning to TRBD2. V lost 7 bases to trimming and J lost 4 bases; unmatched junction nucleotides: 8. The CDR3 extends over 17 amino acids. Germline lookup yields CDR1 MNHEY and CDR2 SMNVEV (reference sequence). The chain's CDR3 is CASTQRGLAGGYNEQFF. CDR3 DNA: TGTGCCAGCACCCAAAGGGGACTAGCGGGGGGTTACAATGAGCAGTTCTTC.

This rearrangement joins TRBV27 to TRBJ1-4; D is unclear. CDR1 and CDR2 (germline): MNHEY, SMNVEV (reference sequence). The CDR3 is 16 residues long. V gave up 6 bases and J gave up 5 bases, with 19 bases separating them. This CDR3 is CASRRTTGRWNEKLFF. CDR3 coding DNA: TGTGCCAGCAGACGGACGACTGGACGGTGGAATGAAAAACTGTTTTTT.

The chain couples TRBV7-8 to TRBJ2-2, with 13 positions matching TRBD2. CDR1 SGHVS and CDR2 FQNEAQ come from the germline V gene. The ends lost 6 bases at V and 8 bases at J; junction bases unmatched: 6. The CDR3 totals 15 residues. DNA of the CDR3: TGTGCCAGCAGAGGACTAGCGGGGGTTAGGGGGGAGCTGTTTTTT. Amino acid sequence: CASRGLAGVRGELFF.

The V gene is TRBV20-1, the J gene TRBJ2-7; the D is unclear. The CDR3 loop spans 13 amino acids. The V end lost 3 bases, the J end lost 2 bases, and 11 bases lay between the germline ends. Germline V gene lookup returns CDR1 DFQATT and CDR2 SNEGSKA (reference sequence). For the CDR3, the DNA is TGCAGTGCTAGTTTTGCCAAAGCCTACGAGCAGTACGTC. Amino acids: CSASFAKAYEQYV.

This clonotype was counted a few times. This chain links TRBV20-1 with TRBJ2-1; 12 bases map to TRBD2. The CDR3 spans 13 residues. The germline V gene encodes CDR1 DFQATT and CDR2 SNEGSKA (reference sequence). CDR3 nucleotides: TGCAGACCTAGCGGGGGGGCCTTAAATGAGCAGTTCTTC. Translation: CRPSGGALNEQFF.

The rearrangement links TRBV5-5 to TRBJ2-1, with D perhaps matching TRBD1 or TRBD2 (5 bases each). CDR3 length: 15 amino acids. V dropped 4 bases and J dropped 5 bases, with 16 bases sitting between them. Germline V CDR1 and CDR2: SGHKS, YYEKEE (reference sequence). The CDR3, as DNA: TGTGCCAGCAGCGTACTAGGGGATCTTAACAATGAGCAGTTCTTC. It specifies CASSVLGDLNNEQFF.

This clonotype was seen many times. V usage is TRBV7-9 and J usage is TRBJ1-4; D gene ambiguous. This CDR3 has 14 amino acids. Trimming cost V 1 base and J 8 bases, with 11 bases left between them. CDR1 is SEHNR and CDR2 is FQNEAQ in the germline V gene (reference sequence). CDR3 nucleotides: TGTGCCAGCAGCTTAGGGACCAGAGGCGAAAAACTGTTTTTT. Translation: CASSLGTRGEKLFF.

This clonotype occurred a few times. This chain joins TRBV24-1 and TRBJ2-1; D call uncertain. CDR1 and CDR2 (germline): KGHDR, SFDVKD. Trimming took off 8 bases at V and 10 bases at J, with 14 bases between the two ends. This CDR3 has 12 amino acids. The CDR3 nucleotides are TGTGCCACCACCTACGGACGGCAGGAGCAGTTCTTC. Residues: CATTYGRQEQFF.

The gene calls are TRBV6-6 and TRBJ2-2; D possibly corresponds to TRBD2 (5 bases). The CDR3 loop spans 16 amino acids. CDR1 is MNHNY, CDR2 SVGAGI, per germline (reference sequence). V was pared by 2 bases and J by 1 base, with 11 bases between. The CDR3 region is CASSYSSSGNTGELFF. The CDR3, as DNA: TGTGCCAGCAGTTACAGCTCGAGCGGGAACACCGGGGAGCTGTTTTTT.

The chain links TRBV7-9 to TRBJ1-1; a weak D match, TRBD1 (6 bases). CDR3 size: 15 residues. In germline, CDR1 is SEHNR, CDR2 FQNEAQ (reference sequence). Deletions cut 4 bases from V and 6 bases from J, with 18 bases between. The CDR3 region is CASSSRTVTGSEAFF. As DNA, the CDR3 is TGTGCCAGCAGCTCAAGGACAGTAACGGGCTCTGAAGCTTTCTTT.

This clonotype was counted only a few times. The chain links TRBV12-3 or TRBV12-4 to TRBJ2-1; D is unclear. CDR3 length equals 13 residues. V was trimmed by 6 bases and J by 5 bases, leaving 11 bases between them. DNA for the CDR3: TGTGCCAGCAGCCGCTCCGGAAACAATGAGCAGTTCTTC. It yields the protein CASSRSGNNEQFF.

This clonotype appeared a few times. The rearrangement links TRBV5-4 to TRBJ2-2, with 8 positions matching TRBD2. V shed 6 bases, J shed 2 bases, and the junction held 6 bases outside the gene matches. The germline CDR1 and CDR2 sequences are SGHNT and YYREEE (reference sequence). The CDR3 has 15 amino acids. CDR3 residues: CASTPGRGNTGELFF. The CDR3 DNA sequence: TGTGCCAGCACCCCCGGGAGGGGAAACACCGGGGAGCTGTTTTTT.

This clonotype was observed a handful of times. The chain carries TRBV6-5 and TRBJ2-3, with 13 positions matching TRBD2. Trimming removed 1 base from V and 6 bases from J; junction bases left unmatched: 7. Germline CDR1 MNHEY, CDR2 SVGAGI. This CDR3 is 17 amino acids long. The CDR3 loop is CASSYFGTSGDLDTQYF. The CDR3 coding sequence is TGTGCCAGCAGTTACTTTGGGACTAGCGGGGACTTGGATACGCAGTATTTT.

This chain joins TRBV7-9 and TRBJ2-6; 8 positions agree with TRBD1. Germline trimming cut 4 bases from V and 1 base from J; bases unmatched to any gene: 6. Germline V gene sequence: CDR1 SEHNR, CDR2 FQNEAQ (reference sequence). The CDR3 covers 17 residues. CDR3 in DNA: TGTGCCAGCAGCTCCACGCAGGGGGCGTCTGGGGCCAACGTCCTGACTTTC. This encodes CASSSTQGASGANVLTF.

The sample holds many counts of this clonotype. The chain has TRBV9 and TRBJ2-7; 7 nucleotides line up with TRBD1. Germline assignment: CDR1 SGDLS and CDR2 YYNGEE. Trimming took 8 bases from V and 1 from J; bases not matched to a gene: 3. The CDR3 loop spans 12 amino acids. The CDR3 reads CARQGPSYEQYF. The CDR3 nucleotides are TGTGCCAGACAGGGGCCTTCCTACGAGCAGTACTTC. The complete variable domain, with remaining parts taken from reference TRBV9 and TRBJ2-7, reads DSGVTQTPKHLITATGQRVTLRCSPRSGDLSVYWYQQSLDQGLQFLIQYYNGEERAKGNILERFSAQQFPDLHSELNLSSLELGDSALYFCARQGPSYEQYFGPGTRLTVT.